The 8 T cell receptor beta chains below were found in one sample sequenced in a study of beta chain features in type 1 diabetes. Study-wide results and limits: Type 1 diabetes patients had TCRB CDR3s that were shorter (moderately but significantly so) in all four CD4+ subsets.

No antigen has been assigned to these receptors. The whole isolated RNA underwent reverse transcription, so sequencing captured expressed TCRB transcripts. Profiled with immunoSEQ multiplex PCR; TCRdb holds only in-frame clones, not every one. The data show about 650,000 clones, roughly 12% seen once. The sample taken for sequencing was naive CD4+ T cells from blood. These receptors were collected from a man aged 30-40 years with type 1 diabetes.

This clone came up a few times. The same CDR3 can be traced to other DNA sequences in this sample. In DNA form, the CDR3 reads TGTGCCAGCTCACCACCTGGCACAGATACGCAGTATTTT. Its protein product is CASSPPGTDTQYF. The chain is built from TRBV18 and TRBJ2-3, with D unresolved. This CDR3 is built from 13 residues. Germline V CDR1 and CDR2: KGHSH, LQKENI. V was pared by 0 bases and J by 1 base, with 2 bases between.

The sample holds a few counts of this clone. The genes are TRBV19 and TRBJ2-3; tentatively, D is TRBD1 (6 bases). Germline V gene lookup returns CDR1 LNHDA and CDR2 SQIVND (reference sequence). The CDR3 contains 14 residues. The V and J ends lost 4 bases and 3 bases respectively, with 11 bases between them. DNA of the CDR3: TGTGCCAGTAGTAGCCCACAGGGTACAGATACGCAGTATTTT. Its translation is CASSSPQGTDTQYF.

This clone was observed a few times. CDR3 sequence reads: CSVERLIYGYTF. The CDR3 region has the DNA TGCAGCGTTGAAAGGTTGATCTATGGCTACACCTTC. This sequence joins TRBV29-1 and TRBJ1-2; D ambiguous. Germline V gene sequence: CDR1 SQVTM, CDR2 ANQGSEA. Trimming cost V 2 bases and J 4 bases, with 8 bases left between them. This CDR3 region has 12 residues.

This clone occurred a few times. This rearrangement joins TRBV5-4 to TRBJ1-5, with D unresolved. The V end lost 0 bases, the J end lost 9 bases, and 7 bases lay between the germline ends. The germline CDR1 and CDR2 sequences are SGHNT and YYREEE (reference sequence). The CDR3 consists of 12 residues. The CDR3 nucleotides are TGTGCCAGCAGCTTGGAGGTAGGGCCCCAGCATTTT. Translating it yields CASSLEVGPQHF.

This rearrangement joins TRBV27 to TRBJ2-6; D is unresolved. V was pared by 3 bases and J by 0 bases, with 6 bases between. The CDR3 length is 15 residues. Per germline, CDR1 MNHEY and CDR2 SMNVEV (reference sequence). Here the CDR3 DNA reads TGTGCCAGCAGTTTCTCAGTCTCTGGGGCCAACGTCCTGACTTTC. It encodes CASSFSVSGANVLTF. Looking up the rest from reference TRBV27 and TRBJ2-6 gives the full variable domain: EAQVTQNPRYLITVTGKKLTVTCSQNMNHEYMSWYRQDPGLGLRQIYYSMNVEVTDKGDVPEGYKVSRKEKRNFPLILESPSPNQTSLYFCASSFSVSGANVLTFGAGSRLTVL.

This rearrangement joins TRBV29-1 to TRBJ1-6; 8 positions agree with TRBD1. The germline CDR1 and CDR2 sequences are SQVTM and ANQGSEA. The CDR3 runs to 13 residues. With 5 bases clipped from V and 9 bases from J, the junction kept 6 bases outside the gene matches. For the CDR3, the DNA is TGCAGCGTTCGTGAGACAGGGGCTTCACCCCTCCACTTT. The encoded protein is CSVRETGASPLHF. Combining the CDR3 with reference TRBV29-1 and TRBJ1-6 gives the whole variable domain SAVISQKPSRDICQRGTSLTIQCQVDSQVTMMFWYRQQPGQSLTLIATANQGSEATYESGFVIDKFPISRPNLTFSTLTVSNMSPEDSSIYLCSVRETGASPLHFGNGTRLTVT.

The V call is TRBV2, the J call TRBJ1-5; TRBD1 is a possible D gene (5 bases). The germline V gene encodes CDR1 SNHLY and CDR2 FYNNEI. Between the trimmed V and J ends, which lost 6 bases and 9 bases, there was a span of 18 bases. This CDR3 has 14 residues. CDR3 sequence (DNA): TGTGCCAGCAGGGGTTCAACAGGCCCAGGGCCCCAGCATTTT. This translates into CASRGSTGPGPQHF.

This clone was picked up a small number of times. The gene calls are TRBV5-6 and TRBJ2-7, with D perhaps matching TRBD1 (5 bases). CDR3 size: 15 residues. V gave up 4 bases and J gave up 5 bases, with 19 bases separating them. Germline CDR1 SGHDT, CDR2 YYEEEE. The DNA for the CDR3 is TGTGCCAGCAGCGTTTATTCAGGGATATACCACGAGCAGTACTTC. Translating it yields CASSVYSGIYHEQYF.